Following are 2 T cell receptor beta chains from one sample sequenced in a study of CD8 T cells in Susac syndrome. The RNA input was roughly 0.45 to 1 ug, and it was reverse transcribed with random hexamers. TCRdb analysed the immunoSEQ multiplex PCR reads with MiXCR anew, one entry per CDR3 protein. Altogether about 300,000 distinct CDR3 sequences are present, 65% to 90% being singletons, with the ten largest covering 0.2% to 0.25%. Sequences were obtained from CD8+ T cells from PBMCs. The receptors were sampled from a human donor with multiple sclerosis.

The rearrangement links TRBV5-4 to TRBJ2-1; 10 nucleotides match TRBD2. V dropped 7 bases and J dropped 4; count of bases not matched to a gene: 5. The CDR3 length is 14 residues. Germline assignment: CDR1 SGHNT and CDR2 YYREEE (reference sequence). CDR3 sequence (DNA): TGTGCCAGCCCCGGGACTAGCGTTTACAATGAGCAGTTCTTC. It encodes CASPGTSVYNEQFF. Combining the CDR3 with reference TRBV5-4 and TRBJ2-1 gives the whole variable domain ETGVTQSPTHLIKTRGQQVTLRCSSQSGHNTVSWYQQALGQGPQFIFQYYREEENGRGNFPPRFSGLQFPNYSSELNVNALELDDSALYLCASPGTSVYNEQFFGPGTRLTVL.

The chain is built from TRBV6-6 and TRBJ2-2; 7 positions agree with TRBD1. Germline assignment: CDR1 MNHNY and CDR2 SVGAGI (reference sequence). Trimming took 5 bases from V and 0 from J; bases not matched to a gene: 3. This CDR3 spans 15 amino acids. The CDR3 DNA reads TGTGCCAGCAGTCATGGGACAGCGAACACCGGGGAGCTGTTTTTT. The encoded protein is CASSHGTANTGELFF.